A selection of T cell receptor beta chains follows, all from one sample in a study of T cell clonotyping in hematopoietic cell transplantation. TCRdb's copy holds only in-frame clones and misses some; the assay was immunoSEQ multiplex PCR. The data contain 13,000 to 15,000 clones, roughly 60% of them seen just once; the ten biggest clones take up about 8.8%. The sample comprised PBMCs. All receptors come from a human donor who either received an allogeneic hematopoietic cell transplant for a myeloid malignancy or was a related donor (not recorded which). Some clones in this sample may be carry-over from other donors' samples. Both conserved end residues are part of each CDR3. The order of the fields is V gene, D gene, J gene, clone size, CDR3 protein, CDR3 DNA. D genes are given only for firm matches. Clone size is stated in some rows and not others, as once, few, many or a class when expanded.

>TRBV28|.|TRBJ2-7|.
CASRQIGGRQGLYEQYF
TGTGCCAGCAGACAGATCGGGGGGCGGCAGGGTCTTTACGAGCAGTACTTC
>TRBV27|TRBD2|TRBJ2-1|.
CASSLRASGSNNEQFF
TGTGCCAGCAGTCTACGTGCTAGCGGGAGTAACAATGAGCAGTTCTTC
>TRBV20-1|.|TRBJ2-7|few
CSARDQRQYF
TGCAGTGCTAGGGACCAACGGCAGTACTTC
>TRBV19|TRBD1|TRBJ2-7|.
CASSMPGQGIHEQYF
TGTGCCAGTAGTATGCCGGGACAGGGGATCCACGAGCAGTACTTC
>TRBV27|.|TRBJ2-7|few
CASSQPGPPWEQYF
TGTGCCAGCAGCCAACCGGGACCCCCCTGGGAGCAGTACTTC
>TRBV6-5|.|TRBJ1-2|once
CASSSTGYGYTF
TGTGCCAGCAGCTCCACAGGGTATGGCTACACCTTC
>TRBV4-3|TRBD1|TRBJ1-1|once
CASRGGPFGEAFF
TGCGCTTCCAGGGGGGGCCCTTTCGGTGAAGCTTTCTTT
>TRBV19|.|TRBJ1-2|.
CASRNDGYGYTF
TGTGCCAGTAGGAACGACGGCTATGGCTACACCTTC
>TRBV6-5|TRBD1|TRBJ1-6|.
CASRTGDGSPLHF
TGTGCCAGCAGGACAGGGGATGGTTCACCCCTCCACTTT
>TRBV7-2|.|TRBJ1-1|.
CASSLEGGLNTEAFF
TGTGCCAGCAGCTTAGAAGGAGGGCTCAACACTGAAGCTTTCTTT
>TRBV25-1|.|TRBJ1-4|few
CASSSHGIIGDEKLFF
TGTGCCAGCAGTTCCCACGGCATAATTGGGGATGAAAAACTGTTTTTT
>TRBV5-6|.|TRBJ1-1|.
CASSLAGGPTEAFF
TGTGCCAGCAGCTTGGCGGGGGGCCCCACTGAAGCTTTCTTT
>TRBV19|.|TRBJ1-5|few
CASSIWGPTNQPQHF
TGTGCCAGTAGTATTTGGGGGCCCACAAATCAGCCCCAGCATTTT
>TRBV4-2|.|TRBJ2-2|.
CASKVRDRDNTGELFF
TGTGCCAGCAAGGTAAGGGACCGAGACAACACCGGGGAGCTGTTTTTT
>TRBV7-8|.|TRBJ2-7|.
CASSSRGSYEQYF
TGTGCCAGCAGCTCTCGGGGATCCTACGAGCAGTACTTC
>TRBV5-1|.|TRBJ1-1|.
CATQHLNTEAFF
TGCGCCACCCAGCATTTGAACACTGAAGCTTTCTTT
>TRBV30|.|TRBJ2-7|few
CAWSVASRGEQYF
TGTGCCTGGAGTGTGGCCAGCCGGGGCGAGCAGTACTTC
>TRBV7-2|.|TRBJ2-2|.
CASSLVSWELFF
TGTGCCAGCAGCTTAGTGTCGTGGGAGCTGTTTTTT